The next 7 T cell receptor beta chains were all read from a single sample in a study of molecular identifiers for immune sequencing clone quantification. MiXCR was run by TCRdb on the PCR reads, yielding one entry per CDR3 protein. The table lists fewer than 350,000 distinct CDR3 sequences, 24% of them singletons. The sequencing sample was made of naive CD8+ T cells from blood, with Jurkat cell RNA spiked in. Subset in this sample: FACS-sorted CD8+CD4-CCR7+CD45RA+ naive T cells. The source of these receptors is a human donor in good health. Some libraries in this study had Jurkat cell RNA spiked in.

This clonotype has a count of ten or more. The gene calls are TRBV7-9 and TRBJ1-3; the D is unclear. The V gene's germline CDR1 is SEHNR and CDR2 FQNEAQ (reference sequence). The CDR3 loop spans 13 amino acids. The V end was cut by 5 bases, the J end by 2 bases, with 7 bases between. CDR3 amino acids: CASSPSTGNTIYF. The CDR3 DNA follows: TGTGCCAGCAGCCCCAGTACTGGAAACACCATATATTTT.

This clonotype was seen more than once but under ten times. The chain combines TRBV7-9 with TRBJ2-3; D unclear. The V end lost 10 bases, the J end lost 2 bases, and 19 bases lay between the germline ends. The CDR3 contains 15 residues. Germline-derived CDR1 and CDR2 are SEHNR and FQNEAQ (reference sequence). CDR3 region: CAIAMSPLTTDTQYF. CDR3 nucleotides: TGTGCCATCGCGATGTCCCCACTTACCACAGATACGCAGTATTTT.

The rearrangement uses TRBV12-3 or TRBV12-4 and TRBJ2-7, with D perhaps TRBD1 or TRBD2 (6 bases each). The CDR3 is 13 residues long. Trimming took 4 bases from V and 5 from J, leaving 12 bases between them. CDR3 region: CASSSRGGHEQYF. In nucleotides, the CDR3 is TGTGCCAGCAGTTCGCGTGGGGGGCACGAGCAGTACTTC.

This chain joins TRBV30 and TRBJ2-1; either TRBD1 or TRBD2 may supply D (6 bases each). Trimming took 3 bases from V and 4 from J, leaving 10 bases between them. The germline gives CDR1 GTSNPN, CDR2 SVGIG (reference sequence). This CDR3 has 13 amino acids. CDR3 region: CAWSTGAYNEQFF. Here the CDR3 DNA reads TGTGCCTGGAGCACGGGGGCGTACAATGAGCAGTTCTTC.

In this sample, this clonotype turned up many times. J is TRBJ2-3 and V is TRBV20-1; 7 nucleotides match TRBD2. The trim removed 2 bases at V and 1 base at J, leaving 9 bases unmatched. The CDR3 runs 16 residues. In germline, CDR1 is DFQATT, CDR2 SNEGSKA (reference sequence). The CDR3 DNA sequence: TGCAGTGCTAGACATTCAGCGGGGTCACGCACAGATACGCAGTATTTT. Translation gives CSARHSAGSRTDTQYF.

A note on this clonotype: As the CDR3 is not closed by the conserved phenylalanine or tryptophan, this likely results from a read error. CDR3 DNA sequence: TGTGCCAGCAGCTCGACCCGGGGGAGGATGGACTCTGGCTACACCTCC. It encodes CASSSTRGRMDSGYTS. This rearrangement joins TRBV12-3 or TRBV12-4 to TRBJ1-2; D possibly corresponds to TRBD1 (5 bases). Trimming took off 6 bases at V and 7 bases at J, with 24 bases between the two ends. The CDR3 length is 16 residues.

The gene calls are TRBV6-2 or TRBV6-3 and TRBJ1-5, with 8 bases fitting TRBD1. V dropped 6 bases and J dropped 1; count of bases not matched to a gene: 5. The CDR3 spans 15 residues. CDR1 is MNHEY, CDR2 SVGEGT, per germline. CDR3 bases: TGTGCCAGCAGGCCTCAGGGGGCGAGCAATCAGCCCCAGCATTTT. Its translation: CASRPQGASNQPQHF.